This passage covers 32 T cell receptor beta chains from one sample sequenced in a study of beta chain features in type 1 diabetes. Antigen specificity for these receptors is unknown. Overall study findings and caveats: Moderate but significant shortening of TCRB CDR3s was recorded in all four CD4+ subsets from Type 1 diabetes patients.

Reverse transcribing all isolated RNA meant expressed TCRB transcripts were sequenced. Measured with immunoSEQ multiplex PCR; TCRdb has only the in-frame clones, and not every one. Among around 260,000 clones listed, 20% to 25% were seen once. The sample consisted of naive CD4+ T cells from blood. The receptors derive from a woman aged 25 to 39 with type 1 diabetes.

This clone appeared a few times. The V gene is TRBV29-1, the J gene TRBJ1-1, with D possibly matching TRBD1 (5 bases). The CDR3 has 14 amino acids. The germline V gene encodes CDR1 SQVTM and CDR2 ANQGSEA. V was cut by 1 base and J by 1 base, with 10 bases left in between. CDR3 amino acids: CSVEGQIKNTEAFF. CDR3 bases: TGCAGCGTTGAAGGACAGATAAAGAACACTGAAGCTTTCTTT.

There are a few counts of this clone. The chain's CDR3 is CASSLGTNNEQFF. CDR3 bases: TGCGCCAGCAGCTTGGGGACAAACAATGAGCAGTTCTTC. The chain is built from TRBV5-1 and TRBJ2-1; D is possibly TRBD1 (5 bases). The CDR3 extends over 13 amino acids. V lost 0 bases, J lost 5 bases, and 6 bases lay in between. Germline CDR1 reads SGHRS; CDR2 reads YFSETQ.

There are a few counts of this clone. J is TRBJ2-7 and V is TRBV14; unclear D gene. The length of the CDR3 is 12 residues. Germline loops: CDR1 SGHDN, CDR2 FVKESK. V lost 2 bases to trimming and J lost 0 bases, with 2 bases between them. The DNA for the CDR3 is TGTGCCAGCAGCCAACACTCCTACGAGCAGTACTTC. Amino acids: CASSQHSYEQYF. Filled out from reference TRBV14 and TRBJ2-7, the complete variable domain reads EAGVTQFPSHSVIEKGQTVTLRCDPISGHDNLYWYRRVMGKEIKFLLHFVKESKQDESGMPNNRFLAERTGGTYSTLKVQPAELEDSGVYFCASSQHSYEQYFGPGTRLTVT.

Only a few counts were recorded for this clone. V usage is TRBV7-9 and J usage is TRBJ2-1; 9 bases map to TRBD2. The CDR3 has 15 residues. The ends lost 5 bases at V and 2 bases at J; junction bases unmatched: 4. The germline gives CDR1 SEHNR, CDR2 FQNEAQ (reference sequence). The CDR3 nucleotides read TGTGCCAGCAGCCGTAGCGGGAGTCCCTACAATGAGCAGTTCTTC. This encodes CASSRSGSPYNEQFF.

This clone has only a few counts. This CDR3 is CASSEQAGTSRWNEQFF. The CDR3 nucleotides are TGTGCCAGCAGCGAACAGGCCGGGACTAGTAGGTGGAATGAGCAGTTCTTC. This chain joins TRBV9 and TRBJ2-1, with 8 bases that match TRBD2. Germline lookup yields CDR1 SGDLS and CDR2 YYNGEE. V lost 3 bases and J lost 7; bases outside the gene matches: 15. The CDR3 is 17 residues long.

V is TRBV11-2 and J is TRBJ2-7; D is unclear. In germline, CDR1 is SGHAT, CDR2 FQNNGV. V was cut by 6 bases and J by 0 bases, with 9 bases left in between. The CDR3 has 13 amino acids. As DNA, the CDR3 is TGTGCCAGCAGGACTGCGATCTCCTACGAGCAGTACTTC. Translation gives CASRTAISYEQYF.

This clone was counted a few times. This chain uses TRBV28 with TRBJ2-1; 8 bases line up with TRBD2. This CDR3 comprises 15 residues. Germline V gives CDR1 MDHEN, CDR2 SYDVKM. J gave up 6 bases and V 3 bases, and 7 bases lay outside the gene matches. This CDR3 reads CASSFGRADGNEQFF. The CDR3 coding sequence is TGTGCCAGCAGTTTCGGGAGGGCCGATGGCAATGAGCAGTTCTTC.

The genes are TRBV7-9 and TRBJ2-7; TRBD1 agrees at 9 bases. The CDR3 runs to 15 residues. Trimming removed 2 bases from V and 3 bases from J; junction bases left unmatched: 5. Per the germline V gene, CDR1 is SEHNR and CDR2 is FQNEAQ (reference sequence). In nucleotides, the CDR3 is TGTGCCAGCAGCTTATTCGGGACAGGGAGCTACGAGCAGTACTTC. Its translation is CASSLFGTGSYEQYF.

In this sample, this clone turned up a few times. This chain connects TRBV5-1 to TRBJ1-1, with 8 bases identical to TRBD1. The CDR3 loop spans 14 amino acids. Trimming cost V 4 bases and J 5 bases; bases outside gene matches: 7. Germline V gene lookup returns CDR1 SGHRS and CDR2 YFSETQ. CDR3 DNA: TGCGCCAGCAGCCCCGGACAGGGTTTTACTGAAGCTTTCTTT. This translates into CASSPGQGFTEAFF.

This clone was picked up a small number of times. V is TRBV4-1 and J is TRBJ1-4; 7 bases are shared with TRBD1. This CDR3 region has 12 residues. Germline CDR1 is MGHRA and CDR2 is YSYEKL. The ends lost 3 bases at V and 14 bases at J; junction bases unmatched: 6. The CDR3: CASSQEGARLFF. CDR3 nucleotides: TGCGCCAGCAGCCAGGAGGGGGCCCGGCTGTTTTTT.

The chain joins TRBV5-4 to TRBJ2-1; D is undetermined. The CDR3 loop spans 12 amino acids. The V end lost 3 bases, the J end lost 3 bases, and 4 bases lay between the germline ends. Germline V CDR1 and CDR2: SGHNT, YYREEE (reference sequence). The CDR3 nucleotides read TGTGCCAGCAGCTCCCTCTACAATGAGCAGTTCTTC. As protein: CASSSLYNEQFF.

This rearrangement joins TRBV6-5 to TRBJ2-5; D call uncertain. This CDR3 is 14 amino acids long. Between the trimmed V and J ends, which lost 0 bases and 5 bases, there was a span of 10 bases. Per germline, CDR1 MNHEY and CDR2 SVGAGI. This CDR3 reads CASSYSGPVETQYF. The DNA of the CDR3 is TGTGCCAGCAGTTACTCGGGCCCAGTGGAGACCCAGTACTTC.

This clone was recorded a few times. This chain links TRBV18 with TRBJ2-3, with 10 bases fitting TRBD1. The trim removed 3 bases at V and 4 bases at J, leaving 7 bases unmatched. This CDR3 has 16 residues. Per germline, CDR1 KGHSH and CDR2 LQKENI. CDR3 coding DNA: TGTGCCAGCTCACCCATGGAGACAGGGGGCGCAGATACGCAGTATTTT. This encodes CASSPMETGGADTQYF.

This clone occurred a few times. The same CDR3 is also encoded by other DNA sequences in this sample. V is TRBV30 and J is TRBJ2-5; 7 bases are shared with TRBD2. This CDR3 contains 13 residues. With V trimmed by 0 bases and J by 5 bases, 3 bases remained unmatched. The germline V gene has CDR1 GTSNPN and CDR2 SVGIG (reference sequence). The CDR3: CAWSVGGSETQYF. The CDR3 DNA reads as TGTGCCTGGAGTGTGGGAGGGTCCGAGACCCAGTACTTC. The full variable domain, rest sourced from reference TRBV30 and TRBJ2-5, is SQTIHQWPATLVQPVGSPLSLECTVEGTSNPNLYWYRQAAGRGLQLLFYSVGIGQISSEVPQNLSASRPQDRQFILSSKKLLLSDSGFYLCAWSVGGSETQYFGPGTRLLVL.

The CDR3, as DNA: TGTGCCAGCAGCGAGGGACTAGCGGGAGGGGTTGACGAGCAGTACTTC. It yields the protein CASSEGLAGGVDEQYF. This chain joins TRBV7-3 and TRBJ2-7; 16 bases fit TRBD2. From germline, CDR1 is SGHTA and CDR2 FQGTGA. With 5 bases clipped from V and 5 bases from J, the junction kept 6 bases outside the gene matches. The CDR3 loop spans 16 amino acids.

With respect to this clone: At one of its ends the junction is not consistent with the germline gene, which may arise from a read error. The rearrangement uses TRBV5-4 and TRBJ2-1; TRBD2 is a possible D gene (6 bases). This CDR3 contains 14 residues. CDR1 is SGHNT, CDR2 YYREEE, per germline (reference sequence). The CDR3 here is CASSYRDSHNEQFF. The CDR3 DNA follows: TGTGCCAGCAGCTACCGGGACTCCCACAATGAGCAGTTCTTC.

V gene TRBV4-1 combines with J gene TRBJ1-2, with TRBD1 matching 7 bases. Germline CDR1 MGHRA, CDR2 YSYEKL. V gave up 2 bases and J gave up 7 bases; unmatched junction bases: 10. The CDR3 has 15 residues. The CDR3 reads CASSQPDRPLSGYTF. In nucleotides, the CDR3 is TGCGCCAGCAGCCAACCGGACAGGCCGTTAAGTGGCTACACCTTC.

This clone was counted between two and nine times. The gene calls are TRBV2 and TRBJ2-1, with 7 nucleotides matching TRBD2. The CDR3 covers 12 residues. CDR1 and CDR2 from the germline V gene are SNHLY and FYNNEI. J lost 8 bases, V lost 3 bases, and 1 base had no gene match. CDR3 DNA: TGTGCCAGCAGTGAGGGACTATATGAGCAGTTCTTC. The encoded protein is CASSEGLYEQFF. The full variable domain, with the rest looked up from reference TRBV2 and TRBJ2-1, is EPEVTQTPSHQVTQMGQEVILRCVPISNHLYFYWYRQILGQKVEFLVSFYNNEISEKSEIFDDQFSVERPDGSNFTLKIRSTKLEDSAMYFCASSEGLYEQFFGPGTRLTVL.

Note on this clone: In the same sample, other DNA sequences code for this CDR3. The chain couples TRBV30 to TRBJ1-3; no definite D call. Germline lookup yields CDR1 GTSNPN and CDR2 SVGIG (reference sequence). V lost 2 bases, J lost 4 bases, and 3 bases lay in between. The CDR3 runs to 11 residues. CDR3 residues: CAWSQGNTIYF. CDR3 bases: TGTGCCTGGAGTCAGGGAAACACCATATATTTT.

This clone was recorded a few times. The sample contains more than one DNA sequence encoding this CDR3. The V gene is TRBV19, the J gene TRBJ2-3; unclear D gene. The V gene lost 4 bases and the J gene lost 5 bases, with 7 bases spanning the gap. CDR1 is LNHDA, CDR2 SQIVND, per germline (reference sequence). CDR3 length: 12 amino acids. The CDR3 DNA sequence: TGTGCCAGTAGTACCAGTGGAGATACGCAGTATTTT. Translation gives CASSTSGDTQYF.

The J gene is TRBJ1-4, the V gene TRBV29-1; a possible D gene is TRBD1 (5 bases). V lost 4 bases, J lost 8 bases, and 8 bases lay in between. CDR3 size: 11 residues. CDR1 and CDR2 (germline): SQVTM, ANQGSEA. The DNA of the CDR3 is TGCAGCGTTGGGGGGGAGGAAAAACTGTTTTTT. Protein sequence: CSVGGEEKLFF.

This clone was observed a handful of times. The chain has TRBV19 and TRBJ1-1; TRBD1 matches at 8 bases. The CDR3 totals 14 residues. Per the germline V gene, CDR1 is LNHDA and CDR2 is SQIVND (reference sequence). The V and J ends lost 5 bases and 4 bases, in that order; junction bases with no gene match: 6. This CDR3 is CASSAQGAGTEAFF. DNA for the CDR3: TGTGCCAGTAGTGCCCAGGGGGCGGGCACTGAAGCTTTCTTT.

The chain's CDR3 is CASSDRWTEAFF. The DNA of the CDR3 is TGTGCCAGCTCGGACAGGTGGACTGAAGCTTTCTTT. J is TRBJ1-1 and V is TRBV7-9, with TRBD1 matching 7 bases. The CDR3 length is 12 residues. CDR1 is SEHNR, CDR2 FQNEAQ, per germline (reference sequence). V gave up 8 bases and J gave up 5 bases; unmatched junction bases: 5.

This clone was counted only a few times. The V and J genes are TRBV7-9 and TRBJ2-7; 8 nucleotides align to TRBD2. The length of the CDR3 is 14 residues. Germline CDR1 and CDR2: SEHNR and FQNEAQ (reference sequence). V lost 5 bases to trimming and J lost 7 bases; unmatched junction nucleotides: 10. CDR3 protein: CASSAQAGVGEQYF. CDR3 DNA: TGTGCCAGCAGCGCACAAGCGGGAGTCGGAGAGCAGTACTTC.

The chain links TRBV14 to TRBJ2-7; 8 nucleotides match TRBD2. With V trimmed by 5 bases and J by 0 bases, 3 bases remained unmatched. Germline lookup yields CDR1 SGHDN and CDR2 FVKESK. This CDR3 contains 14 residues. The CDR3 sequence: CASSTLADSYEQYF. CDR3 coding DNA: TGTGCCAGCAGCACACTAGCGGACTCCTACGAGCAGTACTTC.

The sample holds a few counts of this clone. This chain uses TRBV28 with TRBJ2-3; D is possibly TRBD2 (6 bases). This CDR3 is 12 amino acids long. The V and J ends lost 11 bases and 1 base respectively, with 10 bases between them. CDR1 and CDR2 from the germline V gene are MDHEN and SYDVKM. The CDR3 sequence: CAVEGRTDTQYF. The CDR3 DNA sequence: TGTGCCGTGGAGGGCCGCACAGATACGCAGTATTTT.

The J gene is TRBJ2-7, the V gene TRBV29-1; D is uncertain. This CDR3 spans 13 amino acids. Looked up from germline, CDR1 is SQVTM and CDR2 is ANQGSEA. V was shortened by 4 bases and J by 3 bases, with 13 bases between the two germline ends. The CDR3 nucleotides read TGCAGCGTTGCGATCTTATACAACTACGAGCAGTACTTC. Its translation: CSVAILYNYEQYF.

The chain has TRBV4-1 and TRBJ1-2; tentatively, D is TRBD1 (5 bases). CDR3 length: 15 amino acids. Trimming removed 3 bases at V and 0 bases at J, with 11 bases between. Germline lookup yields CDR1 MGHRA and CDR2 YSYEKL. The CDR3 coding sequence is TGCGCCAGCAGCCAGATGCAGGGATCTAACTATGGCTACACCTTC. Its protein is CASSQMQGSNYGYTF.

The chain combines TRBV5-4 with TRBJ2-1; weak D call: TRBD1 (6 bases). The ends were cut back, 2 bases at V and 15 bases at J, with 21 bases in the middle. Germline V gene sequence: CDR1 SGHNT, CDR2 YYREEE (reference sequence). This CDR3 comprises 14 residues. The CDR3 nucleotides are TGTGCCAGCAGCTTACTGACAGGCTCCCCCGGGCCGTTCTTC. Protein: CASSLLTGSPGPFF.

The chain recombines TRBV2 with TRBJ2-1; 14 bases line up with TRBD2. Looked up from germline, CDR1 is SNHLY and CDR2 is FYNNEI. CDR3 size: 16 residues. Trimming cost V 8 bases and J 3 bases; bases outside gene matches: 6. CDR3 region: CASWGLAGVGYNEQFF. CDR3 DNA: TGTGCCAGCTGGGGACTAGCGGGAGTGGGCTACAATGAGCAGTTCTTC.

The CDR3 protein is CASSAIGQGAYEQYF. The CDR3 DNA reads TGTGCCAGCAGCGCGATCGGACAGGGGGCCTACGAGCAGTACTTC. The chain employs TRBV7-2 and TRBJ2-7; 10 bases line up with TRBD1. V was pared by 5 bases and J by 2 bases, with 6 bases of the junction left unmatched. The CDR3 extends over 15 amino acids. The germline V gene encodes CDR1 SGHTA and CDR2 FQGNSA.

The chain links TRBV28 to TRBJ1-2; D is possibly TRBD1 (6 bases). Germline V gene sequence: CDR1 MDHEN, CDR2 SYDVKM. Trimming cost V 6 bases and J 5 bases, with 13 bases left between them. This CDR3 comprises 13 residues. CDR3 residues: CASSGPTGYGYTF. Written as DNA, the CDR3 is TGTGCCAGCAGCGGGCCCACAGGGTATGGCTACACCTTC.